Listed below are T cell receptor beta chains from one sample, sequenced in a study of molecular identifiers for immune sequencing clone quantification. TCRdb recomputed calls from the PCR reads with MiXCR, one row per CDR3 protein. The sample gives about 60,000 distinct CDR3 sequences, under 20% of which show up once; about 1.3% is in the top ten. Material for sequencing was naive CD8+ T cells from blood, with Jurkat cell RNA spiked in. Source of these receptors: a human donor in good health. Some libraries in this study had Jurkat cell RNA spiked in. Both conserved end residues are part of each CDR3. The order of the fields is J gene, V gene, D gene, clone size, CDR3 protein, CDR3 DNA. A D gene is named only where the DNA matches it firmly. Where a row states a size, it is once, few, many or the class of an expanded clone; other rows omit it.

TRBJ2-3 TRBV20-1 . many CSARDTDTQYF TGCAGTGCTAGAGACACAGATACGCAGTATTTT
TRBJ2-1 TRBV4-3 . . CASSGLEDNEQFF TGCGCCAGCAGCGGCCTTGAGGACAATGAGCAGTTCTTC
TRBJ1-2 TRBV15 . many CATSRDQAASPGYTF TGTGCCACCAGCAGAGATCAGGCAGCCTCTCCAGGCTACACCTTC
TRBJ2-2 TRBV7-2 . many CASSLLGFGELFF TGTGCCAGCAGCTTACTGGGGTTCGGGGAGCTGTTTTTT
TRBJ2-7 TRBV29-1 . many CSVEFAGANEQYF TGCAGCGTTGAATTCGCGGGGGCAAACGAGCAGTACTTC
TRBJ2-3 TRBV27 . many CASSLDTDTQYF TGTGCCAGCAGTTTAGACACAGATACGCAGTATTTT
TRBJ2-7 TRBV18 TRBD1 . CASSPATGGLAAGYEQYF TGTGCCAGCTCACCAGCGACAGGGGGACTGGCTGCGGGCTACGAGCAGTACTTC
TRBJ2-1 TRBV20-1 . many CSAREYRRVSYNEQFF TGCAGTGCTAGAGAGTATCGGCGGGTCTCGTACAATGAGCAGTTCTTC
TRBJ2-7 TRBV27 . . CASSLSGRNEQYF TGTGCCAGCAGTTTATCGGGACGTAACGAGCAGTACTTC
TRBJ2-5 TRBV9 . many CASSVSGGAETQYF TGTGCCAGCAGCGTAAGTGGGGGAGCAGAGACCCAGTACTTC
TRBJ1-5 TRBV7-2 TRBD1 many CASSPRTGGFYSNQPQHF TGTGCCAGCAGCCCCCGGACAGGGGGCTTTTATAGCAATCAGCCCCAGCATTTT
TRBJ2-1 TRBV19 TRBD2 . CASSAGTSGASSYNEQFF TGTGCCAGTAGTGCGGGGACTAGCGGGGCGAGCTCCTACAATGAGCAGTTCTTC
TRBJ2-7 TRBV7-2 TRBD2 many CASSLWPGGFYEQYF TGTGCCAGCAGCTTATGGCCGGGAGGATTCTACGAGCAGTACTTC
TRBJ2-7 TRBV21-1 . . CASSKSLAGWDYEQYF TGTGCCAGCAGCAAGTCGCTAGCGGGATGGGACTACGAGCAGTACTTC
TRBJ2-5 TRBV11-2 . few CASSLDQETQCF TGTGCCAGCAGCTTAGACCAAGAGACCCAGTGCTTC
TRBJ2-5 TRBV12-3/TRBV12-4 TRBD1 many CASSNRGEQETQYF TGTGCCAGCAGTAACAGGGGAGAACAAGAGACCCAGTACTTC
TRBJ2-7 TRBV27 TRBD1 many CASSLNRGLEQYF TGTGCCAGCAGTTTAAACAGGGGGCTTGAGCAGTACTTC
TRBJ2-7 TRBV27 . few CASSPGRFYEQYF TGTGCCAGCAGTCCGGGACGGTTCTACGAGCAGTACTTC
TRBJ2-1 TRBV19 TRBD2 many CASSMTSGLYNEQFF TGTGCCAGTAGCATGACTAGCGGCCTATACAATGAGCAGTTCTTC
TRBJ2-7 TRBV28 . many CASSLAGNEQYF TGTGCCAGCAGTTTAGCGGGGAACGAGCAGTACTTC
TRBJ2-7 TRBV6-2/TRBV6-3 . few CASARPTGTTYEQYF TGTGCCAGCGCAAGGCCAACAGGGACGACCTACGAGCAGTACTTC
TRBJ2-5 TRBV2 . . CARSGGETQYF TGTGCCAGGTCGGGTGGGGAGACCCAGTACTTC
TRBJ2-2 TRBV19 TRBD2 many CASNLWSGTVGELFF TGTGCCAGTAACCTATGGAGCGGGACGGTCGGGGAGCTGTTTTTT
TRBJ1-1 TRBV6-5 . many CASTLGQNTEAFF TGTGCCAGCACCCTAGGACAGAACACTGAAGCTTTCTTT
TRBJ2-1 TRBV11-2 . . CASSRRGPGQFDNEQFF TGTGCCAGCAGCCGACGCGGCCCAGGGCAGTTTGACAATGAGCAGTTCTTC
TRBJ2-1 TRBV7-9 . few CASSLPSYNEQFF TGTGCCAGCAGCCTACCTTCCTACAATGAGCAGTTCTTC
TRBJ2-3 TRBV5-1 . many CASSFSGDTQYF TGCGCCAGCAGCTTTTCTGGAGATACGCAGTATTTT
TRBJ2-3 TRBV2 . many CASSEGRGPRGTDTQYF TGTGCCAGCAGTGAAGGAAGGGGACCCCGGGGCACAGATACGCAGTATTTT
TRBJ2-1 TRBV15 . . CATSRDMVGGSNEQFF TGTGCCACCAGCAGAGATATGGTGGGGGGCTCCAATGAGCAGTTCTTC
TRBJ1-2 TRBV14 TRBD1 many CASSRLGQIYTF TGTGCCAGCAGCCGCCTGGGACAGATCTACACCTTC
TRBJ1-6 TRBV5-6 TRBD1 many CASSPQGAYNSPLHF TGTGCCAGCAGCCCCCAGGGGGCGTATAATTCACCCCTCCACTTT
TRBJ2-3 TRBV9 TRBD2 many CASSATPASGGTDTQYF TGTGCCAGCAGCGCGACGCCGGCTAGCGGGGGCACAGATACGCAGTATTTT
TRBJ2-7 TRBV11-2 . many CASSPSDYHYEQYF TGTGCCAGCAGCCCTTCGGACTACCACTACGAGCAGTACTTC
TRBJ2-4 TRBV7-9 . many CASSLAPSSGNIQYF TGTGCCAGCAGCTTAGCGCCGTCGTCCGGAAACATTCAGTACTTC
TRBJ1-2 TRBV6-2/TRBV6-3 TRBD1 . CASSYVPGQGPPAVYGYTF TGTGCCAGCAGTTACGTACCGGGACAGGGGCCTCCAGCGGTCTATGGCTACACCTTC
TRBJ2-7 TRBV27 . many CASSLSQVHEQYF TGTGCCAGCAGTTTATCCCAGGTCCACGAGCAGTACTTC
TRBJ2-3 TRBV7-9 TRBD2 many CASSSGTSGRDTDTQYF TGTGCCAGCAGCTCCGGGACTAGCGGGAGAGACACAGATACGCAGTATTTT
TRBJ1-5 TRBV9 TRBD1 many CASSAGQGHQPQHF TGTGCCAGCAGCGCGGGACAGGGTCATCAGCCCCAGCATTTT
TRBJ2-7 TRBV10-3 TRBD2 many CAITVSREFSYEQYF TGTGCCATCACGGTGTCGCGGGAGTTCTCCTACGAGCAGTACTTC
TRBJ2-7 TRBV20-1 TRBD1 many CSASPGGLTVYEQYF TGCAGTGCTAGTCCAGGGGGCCTCACGGTCTACGAGCAGTACTTC
TRBJ1-1 TRBV15 . many CATSREGRGDTEAFF TGTGCCACCAGCAGGGAGGGACGGGGGGACACTGAAGCTTTCTTT
TRBJ2-7 TRBV6-5 . many CASSYSILGSGYEQYF TGTGCCAGCAGTTACTCGATTCTCGGGAGCGGGTACGAGCAGTACTTC